This paragraph reports one T cell receptor (beta chain). The antigen is unknown. The CDR3 extends over 12 amino acids. V was cut by 3 bases and J by 5 bases, with 8 bases left in between. Germline values: CDR1 SGHAT, CDR2 FQNNGV. These data are taken from a study of T cell responses to AZD1222 COVID-19 vaccine. Points from the study as a whole: At baseline, just six AZD1222 recipients tested seropositive. Donor demographics were predominantly white British with a female majority; clonal diversity may be underestimated.

Only in-frame clones appear in the TCRdb table, and some are missing; sequencing was by immunoSEQ multiplex PCR. The sample holds 85,000 to 90,000 clones, about 89% seen once. This clonotype was obtained from an adult who received the AZD1222 COVID-19 vaccine. The source was peripheral blood, collected 28 days after the second AZD1222 dose. The rearrangement links TRBV11-2 to TRBJ2-7; D is perhaps TRBD2 (5 bases). As DNA, the CDR3 is TGTGCCAGCAGCTTCGAGGGTAACGAGCAGTACTTC. It translates to CASSFEGNEQYF.